The 29 T cell receptor beta chains presented below share a single source sample, sequenced in a study of Ad26.COV2.S vaccination and SARS-CoV-2 variants. Clones were sequenced by immunoSEQ multiplex PCR, and TCRdb holds only the in-frame ones, with some missing. The data hold 85,000 to 95,000 clones, with about four fifths observed a single time. The sample was peripheral blood, taken after recovery from COVID-19. The receptor set was obtained from a human donor who had recovered from COVID-19.

This clone has more than one count but fewer than ten. The chain has TRBV5-4 and TRBJ2-2, with 7 bases fitting TRBD1. Germline CDR1 is SGHNT and CDR2 is YYREEE (reference sequence). V gave up 4 bases and J gave up 13 bases; unmatched junction bases: 13. The CDR3 extends over 14 amino acids. In DNA, the CDR3 is TGTGCCAGCAGCGCGAACGGACAGGTCGCTTTGCTGTTTTTT. It codes for CASSANGQVALLFF.

This chain uses TRBV11-2 with TRBJ2-7; D remains ambiguous. V dropped 3 bases and J dropped 5 bases, with 8 bases sitting between them. The CDR3 consists of 12 residues. Germline-derived CDR1 and CDR2 are SGHAT and FQNNGV. CDR3 amino acids: CASSFSGDEQYF. In nucleotides, the CDR3 is TGTGCCAGCAGCTTCTCAGGCGACGAGCAGTACTTC. The full variable domain, rest sourced from reference TRBV11-2 and TRBJ2-7, is EAGVAQSPRYKIIEKRQSVAFWCNPISGHATLYWYQQILGQGPKLLIQFQNNGVVDDSQLPKDRFSAERLKGVDSTLKIQPAKLEDSAVYLCASSFSGDEQYFGPGTRLTVT.

The rearrangement uses TRBV9 and TRBJ1-1; D ambiguous. The CDR3 is 15 residues long. Trimming removed 0 bases at V and 0 bases at J, with 9 bases between. CDR1 and CDR2 from the germline V gene are SGDLS and YYNGEE. As DNA, the CDR3 is TGTGCCAGCAGCGTAGCTAACAGCATGAACACTGAAGCTTTCTTT. Protein sequence: CASSVANSMNTEAFF.

The chain has TRBV28 and TRBJ2-1; 9 bases line up with TRBD2. This CDR3 spans 15 amino acids. Germline V lookup: CDR1 MDHEN, CDR2 SYDVKM. The V segment lost 3 bases and the J segment 7 bases; nucleotides outside the gene matches: 7. The CDR3 reads CASSFAGGPRNEQFF. CDR3 sequence (DNA): TGTGCCAGCAGTTTTGCGGGAGGGCCTCGGAATGAGCAGTTCTTC. Based on the CDR3 plus reference TRBV28 and TRBJ2-1, the full variable domain is DVKVTQSSRYLVKRTGEKVFLECVQDMDHENMFWYRQDPGLGLRLIYFSYDVKMKEKGDIPEGYSVSREKKERFSLILESASTNQTSMYLCASSFAGGPRNEQFFGPGTRLTVL.

The V gene is TRBV6-5, the J gene TRBJ2-1; no clear D. The germline gives CDR1 MNHEY, CDR2 SVGAGI. The ends were cut back, 6 bases at V and 5 bases at J, with 5 bases in the middle. This CDR3 is 11 amino acids long. CDR3 in amino acids: CASRANNEQFF. DNA for the CDR3: TGTGCCAGCAGAGCGAACAATGAGCAGTTCTTC.

A single count supports this clone. V gene TRBV28 combines with J gene TRBJ1-3; D call uncertain. V lost 7 bases and J 0 bases, leaving 7 bases between the germline ends. Germline V gene lookup returns CDR1 MDHEN and CDR2 SYDVKM. The CDR3 length is 13 residues. This chain's CDR3 is CASTPGSGNTIYF. CDR3 DNA: TGTGCCAGCACCCCGGGCTCTGGAAACACCATATATTTT.

The chain is built from TRBV27 and TRBJ1-1; 11 nucleotides align to TRBD1. Per the germline V gene, CDR1 is MNHEY and CDR2 is SMNVEV (reference sequence). Germline trimming cut 5 bases from V and 11 bases from J; bases unmatched to any gene: 10. The CDR3 is 14 amino acids. CDR3 amino acids: CASSIRTGGLKAFF. For the CDR3, the DNA is TGTGCCAGCAGTATACGGACAGGGGGCTTGAAGGCTTTCTTT.

The chain is built from TRBV12-3 or TRBV12-4 and TRBJ2-7; no reliable D call. Trimming took 3 bases from V and 6 from J, leaving 9 bases between them. This CDR3 contains 12 residues. The CDR3: CASSFSVPEQYF. DNA for the CDR3: TGTGCCAGCAGTTTCTCCGTTCCCGAGCAGTACTTC.

The chain joins TRBV10-2 to TRBJ2-2; D is possibly TRBD1 or TRBD2 (5 bases each). V gave up 6 bases and J gave up 4 bases, with 9 bases separating them. The germline CDR1 and CDR2 sequences are WSHSY and SAAADI. This CDR3 region has 13 residues. As DNA, the CDR3 is TGCGCCAGCAGGGCCGGGACCACCGGGGAGCTGTTTTTT. Translation gives CASRAGTTGELFF.

The gene calls are TRBV19 and TRBJ1-5; possible D gene TRBD1, 5 bases. V was shortened by 3 bases and J by 6 bases, with 12 bases between the two germline ends. CDR1 LNHDA and CDR2 SQIVND come from the germline V gene (reference sequence). The CDR3 runs 14 residues. CDR3 sequence: CASSMGAGSQPQHF. CDR3 coding DNA: TGTGCCAGTAGTATGGGAGCAGGGAGTCAGCCCCAGCATTTT.

The chain recombines TRBV4-1 with TRBJ1-5, with 7 bases that match TRBD1. The CDR3 is 15 residues long. Germline values: CDR1 MGHRA, CDR2 YSYEKL. The V gene end was trimmed by 3 bases and the J gene end by 0 bases; junction bases not matched to a gene: 2. The CDR3 region is CASSQGQSSNQPQHF. CDR3 in DNA: TGCGCCAGCAGCCAGGGACAGTCTAGCAATCAGCCCCAGCATTTT.

Worth noting for this clone: This specimen includes other DNA sequences encoding the same CDR3. V and J are TRBV9 and TRBJ2-1; D may be TRBD2 (6 bases). The CDR3 consists of 15 residues. The germline gives CDR1 SGDLS, CDR2 YYNGEE. V gave up 4 bases and J gave up 0 bases, with 11 bases separating them. CDR3 loop: CASSPRGSSYNEQFF. CDR3 DNA: TGTGCCAGCAGCCCTCGGGGGAGCTCCTACAATGAGCAGTTCTTC.

This clone is deemed medium-sized. This chain uses TRBV1 with TRBJ1-1. TRBV1 is a known pseudogene. The CDR3 covers 17 residues. The CDR3, as DNA: TGCACCAGCAGCCATATACCCCCCCGAGTCACGAACACTGAAGCTTTCTTT. It encodes CTSSHIPPRVTNTEAFF.

This clone was observed once. The chain carries TRBV19 and TRBJ1-1; 8 bases are shared with TRBD1. V dropped 4 bases and J dropped 1; count of bases not matched to a gene: 2. The CDR3 loop spans 14 amino acids. Germline CDR1 is LNHDA and CDR2 is SQIVND (reference sequence). As DNA, the CDR3 is TGTGCCAGTAGTAGAGGGACAGGGAACACTGAAGCTTTCTTT. Translating it yields CASSRGTGNTEAFF.

V gene TRBV7-6 combines with J gene TRBJ2-1; a possible D gene is TRBD1 (6 bases). The CDR3 length is 17 residues. Per germline, CDR1 SGHVS and CDR2 FNYEAQ. V gave up 4 bases and J gave up 0 bases, with 16 bases separating them. The DNA of the CDR3 is TGTGCCAGCAGCTCCCGCTCTGGGACAAGCTCCTACAATGAGCAGTTCTTC. Protein sequence: CASSSRSGTSSYNEQFF.

The CDR3 nucleotides read TGTGCCAGCAGCTACACCGTCGGCACCCTGGGGCAGTACTTC. Translating it yields CASSYTVGTLGQYF. This chain links TRBV28 with TRBJ2-7; D is ambiguous. The CDR3 extends over 14 amino acids. The germline V and J ends were trimmed by 6 bases and 9 bases, with 21 bases remaining between them. Germline values: CDR1 MDHEN, CDR2 SYDVKM.

The chain joins TRBV7-9 to TRBJ2-3; D possibly matches TRBD1 or TRBD2 (6 bases each). This CDR3 spans 14 amino acids. Trimming shortened V by 6 bases and J by 6 bases, and 16 bases separated the two germline ends. Germline V gene sequence: CDR1 SEHNR, CDR2 FQNEAQ (reference sequence). The CDR3 DNA follows: TGTGCCAGCAGGAGAGGGGGACTTTTGGATACGCAGTATTTT. Protein sequence: CASRRGGLLDTQYF.

This chain uses TRBV19 with TRBJ1-1; no clear D. Trimming stripped 3 bases from V and 1 base from J, with 6 bases between. The germline gives CDR1 LNHDA, CDR2 SQIVND (reference sequence). The CDR3 runs 13 residues. The CDR3 region is CASSITTNTEAFF. The DNA of the CDR3 is TGTGCCAGTAGTATCACTACGAACACTGAAGCTTTCTTT.

This clone was detected only a few times. CDR3 amino acids: CASSLGQGETQYF. For the CDR3, the DNA is TGTGCCAGCAGCCTGGGACAGGGAGAGACCCAGTACTTC. The V gene is TRBV3-1 (or the pseudogene TRBV3-2), the J gene TRBJ2-5; 9 bases line up with TRBD1. Per the germline V gene, CDR1 is LGHDT and CDR2 is YNNKEL (reference sequence). There are 13 residues in the CDR3. V was pared by 4 bases and J by 4 bases, with 1 base of the junction left unmatched.

The chain carries TRBV6-2 or TRBV6-3 and TRBJ2-1; the match to TRBD1 covers 9 bases. J was trimmed by 7 bases and V by 2 bases; bases with no gene match: 0. CDR1 and CDR2 (germline): MNHEY, SVGEGT. The CDR3 is 13 amino acids. The CDR3 is CASSYGTGNEQFF. As DNA, the CDR3 is TGTGCCAGCAGTTACGGGACAGGGAATGAGCAGTTCTTC.

The V gene is TRBV5-1, the J gene TRBJ2-1; D is uncertain. CDR3 length equals 15 residues. V dropped 0 bases and J dropped 1 base, with 8 bases sitting between them. Looked up from germline, CDR1 is SGHRS and CDR2 is YFSETQ. CDR3 sequence reads: CASSLVGTSYNEQFF. The CDR3 DNA reads as TGCGCCAGCAGCTTGGTAGGAACATCCTACAATGAGCAGTTCTTC.

This clone was seen a handful of times. V and J are TRBV27 and TRBJ1-2; a weak D match, TRBD1 (6 bases). The CDR3 is 13 amino acids. Looked up from germline, CDR1 is MNHEY and CDR2 is SMNVEV (reference sequence). V gave up 6 bases and J gave up 6 bases, with 14 bases separating them. In DNA, the CDR3 is TGTGCCAGCAGAACCGGGACATTTGATGGCTACACCTTC. This encodes CASRTGTFDGYTF.

The V and J genes are TRBV4-2 and TRBJ2-7; TRBD2 matches at 10 bases. Germline V gene data show CDR1 as LGHNA and CDR2 as YNFKEQ. The CDR3 runs to 14 residues. J lost 4 bases, V lost 5 bases, and 5 bases had no gene match. This CDR3 is CASSTGTSVYEQYF. The CDR3 DNA follows: TGTGCCAGCAGCACCGGGACTAGCGTATACGAGCAGTACTTC.

V and J are TRBV27 and TRBJ1-1; D is possibly TRBD1 (5 bases). This CDR3 has 14 amino acids. Deletions cut 3 bases from V and 8 bases from J, with 16 bases between. Germline CDR1 and CDR2: MNHEY and SMNVEV (reference sequence). The DNA for the CDR3 is TGTGCCAGCAGTTTTTCGTCTGGGGGTCCCGAAGCTTTCTTT. As protein: CASSFSSGGPEAFF.

This chain uses TRBV27 with TRBJ1-1, with a possible D match to TRBD1 (5 bases). Looked up from germline, CDR1 is MNHEY and CDR2 is SMNVEV (reference sequence). The CDR3 spans 14 residues. The V end was cut by 6 bases, the J end by 1 base, with 12 bases between. The CDR3 sequence is CASSWDRRNTEAFF. In DNA form, the CDR3 reads TGTGCCAGCAGCTGGGACCGCAGGAACACTGAAGCTTTCTTT.

This clone was observed a single time. This chain connects TRBV24-1 to TRBJ2-2, with 9 nucleotides matching TRBD2. The V segment lost 4 bases and the J segment 3 bases; nucleotides outside the gene matches: 8. The CDR3 extends over 17 amino acids. Germline CDR1 reads KGHDR; CDR2 reads SFDVKD. For the CDR3, the DNA is TGTGCCACCAGTGACCTACTAGCGGGTGAGGACACCGGGGAGCTGTTTTTT. Encoded protein: CATSDLLAGEDTGELFF.

In this sample, this clone turned up once. V usage is TRBV27 and J usage is TRBJ2-5; the D is unclear. Germline V CDR1 and CDR2: MNHEY, SMNVEV (reference sequence). This CDR3 is built from 15 residues. Trimming cost V 0 bases and J 0 bases, with 8 bases left between them. The CDR3 is CASSLSRGNQETQYF. Here the CDR3 DNA reads TGTGCCAGCAGTTTATCTAGAGGAAACCAAGAGACCCAGTACTTC.

The chain carries TRBV19 and TRBJ1-3, with TRBD1 as a possible D gene (5 bases). V gave up 4 bases and J gave up 5 bases, with 12 bases separating them. The CDR3 has 14 residues. Germline CDR1 is LNHDA and CDR2 is SQIVND (reference sequence). The CDR3 sequence is CASSTRAGRNTIYF. CDR3 nucleotides: TGTGCCAGTAGTACCCGGGCAGGGCGAAACACCATATATTTT.

This clone was detected once. This chain links TRBV7-9 with TRBJ2-7; D perhaps matches TRBD1 (6 bases). Germline V lookup: CDR1 SEHNR, CDR2 FQNEAQ (reference sequence). The ends were cut back, 5 bases at V and 0 bases at J, with 14 bases in the middle. The CDR3 sequence is 15 residues long. CDR3 in DNA: TGTGCCAGCAGCGGCCTCAGCAGGGGCTCCTACGAGCAGTACTTC. Translated: CASSGLSRGSYEQYF.